These 8 T cell receptor beta chains came from one sample sequenced in a study of blood T cell repertoires in COVID-19. Method: immunoSEQ multiplex PCR; TCRdb's copy keeps in-frame clones and lacks some. Of roughly 290,000 clones listed, about 86% are singletons. The material sequenced was peripheral blood. These receptors came from a woman under 40 who had recovered from COVID-19.

The CDR3 DNA is TGCGCCAGCGCGCGGGAGTTTTCAGATACGCAGTATTTT. Its translation is CASAREFSDTQYF. V and J are TRBV4-3 and TRBJ2-3; TRBD2 matches at 7 bases. CDR3 size: 13 residues. With 8 bases clipped from V and 4 bases from J, the junction kept 6 bases outside the gene matches. Germline assignment: CDR1 LGHNA and CDR2 YSLEER.

This chain links TRBV7-2 with TRBJ2-1, with D possibly being TRBD2 (5 bases). V was clipped by 4 bases and J by 7 bases, with 20 bases between them. The CDR3 spans 16 residues. From germline, CDR1 is SGHTA and CDR2 FQGNSA. The CDR3 region has the DNA TGTGCCAGCAGCTCCAATAGCGCCCTAACGCGGAATGAGCAGTTCTTC. This translates into CASSSNSALTRNEQFF.

J is TRBJ2-7 and V is TRBV12-3 or TRBV12-4; D is ambiguous. The CDR3 covers 12 residues. V lost 2 bases, J lost 5 bases, and 7 bases lay in between. The chain's CDR3 is CASSLTVDEQYF. CDR3 nucleotides: TGTGCCAGCAGTTTAACAGTTGACGAGCAGTACTTC.

The gene calls are TRBV5-8 and TRBJ1-2, with D maybe TRBD1 (6 bases). Germline CDR1 SGHTS, CDR2 YDEGEE. The CDR3 is made up of 15 amino acids. The germline V and J ends were trimmed by 0 bases and 8 bases, with 17 bases remaining between them. CDR3 bases: TGTGCCAGCAGCTTGGGGTCAGGGGCTCTCTACGGCTACACCTTC. It translates to CASSLGSGALYGYTF.

The chain combines TRBV27 with TRBJ2-7, with a possible D match to TRBD2 (6 bases). V lost 0 bases, J lost 5 bases, and 17 bases lay in between. The CDR3 is made up of 16 amino acids. Germline V gene data show CDR1 as MNHEY and CDR2 as SMNVEV (reference sequence). CDR3: CASSLSQAPGEDEQYF. The DNA of the CDR3 is TGTGCCAGCAGTTTATCGCAGGCGCCGGGGGAGGACGAGCAGTACTTC.

The DNA of the CDR3 is TGCGCCAGCAGTGCAGGTGATAACTATGGCTACACCTTC. Its translation: CASSAGDNYGYTF. The rearrangement joins TRBV10-2 to TRBJ1-2; D ambiguous. The CDR3 is 13 residues long. Trimming removed 4 bases at V and 1 base at J, with 7 bases between. From germline, CDR1 is WSHSY and CDR2 SAAADI.

This rearrangement joins TRBV20-1 to TRBJ1-5; 10 bases map to TRBD1. The CDR3 runs 15 residues. J was trimmed by 7 bases and V by 3 bases; bases with no gene match: 9. Germline V CDR1 and CDR2: DFQATT, SNEGSKA (reference sequence). CDR3 in DNA: TGCAGTGCTAGTACCCCGACAGGGGGCGACCAGCCCCAGCATTTT. Its protein product is CSASTPTGGDQPQHF.

CDR3 loop: CASSLESRLVYGYTF. Here the CDR3 DNA reads TGTGCCAGCAGCTTGGAATCCAGACTAGTCTATGGCTACACCTTC. The chain is built from TRBV5-6 and TRBJ1-2, with D hard to call. The CDR3 is 15 residues long. V lost 0 bases and J lost 4, with 13 bases in between. Germline-derived CDR1 and CDR2 are SGHDT and YYEEEE. The full variable domain, completed using reference TRBV5-6 and TRBJ1-2, is DAGVTQSPTHLIKTRGQQVTLRCSPKSGHDTVSWYQQALGQGPQFIFQYYEEEERQRGNFPDRFSGHQFPNYSSELNVNALLLGDSALYLCASSLESRLVYGYTFGSGTRLTVV.